This T cell receptor (beta chain) is drawn from a study of T cells in Graves' hyperthyroidism and ophthalmopathy. Authors of the study amplified TCR beta CDR3 regions from RNA transcripts. First-round RT-PCR targeting the TCR CDR3 was performed with the HTBI primer set. TCRdb redid the calling of the multiplex PCR reads with MiXCR, one entry per CDR3 protein. The sample carries about 130,000 distinct CDR3 sequences, over 20% recorded once. Study outcomes and limitations: In blood, most of the thyroid clonotypes expanded above 0.001 were also present.

The CDR3 is made up of 11 amino acids. Between the trimmed V and J ends, which lost 11 bases and 4 bases, there was a span of 11 bases. Germline CDR1 is MNHNS and CDR2 is SASEGT. Participants, patients aged 18 to 65, had newly diagnosed hyperthyroidism with a duration under 2 months. Patients were excluded for uncontrolled infection, other autoimmune disease, pregnancy or lactation. This clonotype occurred many times. Its cognate antigen is unknown. This receptor was obtained from a woman between 50 and 59 years old with Graves' hyperthyroidism that later progressed to Graves' ophthalmopathy. V and J are TRBV6-1 and TRBJ2-5, with D unclear. The sample taken for sequencing was blood. The CDR3 nucleotides are TGTGCCGCCACCAGCGCAGAGACCCAGTACTTC. Translated, it gives CAATSAETQYF.